This paragraph reports one T cell receptor beta chain. The antigen is not known. The sequencing template was cDNA reverse transcribed from extracted RNA. Sequencing used immunoSEQ multiplex PCR; TCRdb keeps in-frame clones, though not all of them. This sample yields 100,000 to 120,000 clones, of which roughly 59% are seen a single time; under 25% belongs to the top ten. Using a FACSAria, the CD4+ and CD8+ T cells were sorted from the PBMCs. This sample is drawn from a study of CD8+ T cells in alopecia areata. Study-level points and caveats: Scalp sample data also include resident alphabeta T cells from normal skin. Alopecia totalis/universalis scalp especially showed more expanded CD8+ clones than normal scalp.

This CDR3 has 15 amino acids. The germline V and J ends were trimmed by 5 bases and 1 base, with 15 bases remaining between them. Germline V gives CDR1 PRHDT, CDR2 FYEKMQ (reference sequence). Sequenced: CD8+ T cells sorted from blood. The J gene is TRBJ2-7, the V gene TRBV13, with D perhaps matching TRBD1 (5 bases). The receptor was isolated from a human donor in good health. The CDR3 DNA follows: TGTGCCAGCAGCAATATCCACAGGTCGTCCTACGAGCAGTACTTC. This translates into CASSNIHRSSYEQYF.